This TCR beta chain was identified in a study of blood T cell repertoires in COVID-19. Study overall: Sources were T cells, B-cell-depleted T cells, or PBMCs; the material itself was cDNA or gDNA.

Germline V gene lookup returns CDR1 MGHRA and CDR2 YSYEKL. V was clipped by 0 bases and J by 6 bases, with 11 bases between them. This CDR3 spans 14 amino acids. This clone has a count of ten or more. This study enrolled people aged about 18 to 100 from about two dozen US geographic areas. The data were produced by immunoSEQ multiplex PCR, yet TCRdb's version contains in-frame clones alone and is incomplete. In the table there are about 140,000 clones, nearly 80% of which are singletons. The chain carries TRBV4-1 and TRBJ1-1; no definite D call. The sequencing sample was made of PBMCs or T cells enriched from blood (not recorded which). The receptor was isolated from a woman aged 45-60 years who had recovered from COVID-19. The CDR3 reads CASSQDPPGPEAFF. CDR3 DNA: TGCGCCAGCAGCCAAGATCCACCGGGTCCTGAAGCTTTCTTT.